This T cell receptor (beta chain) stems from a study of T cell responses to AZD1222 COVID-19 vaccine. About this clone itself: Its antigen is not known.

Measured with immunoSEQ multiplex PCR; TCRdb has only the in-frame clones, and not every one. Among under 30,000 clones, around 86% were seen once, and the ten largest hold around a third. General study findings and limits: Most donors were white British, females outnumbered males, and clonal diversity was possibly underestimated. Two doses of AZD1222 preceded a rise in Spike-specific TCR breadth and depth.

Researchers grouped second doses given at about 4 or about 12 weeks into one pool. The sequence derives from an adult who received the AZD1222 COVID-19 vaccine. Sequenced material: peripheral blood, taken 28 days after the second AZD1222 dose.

The CDR3 region is CASSAGNQPQHF. The CDR3 bases are TGCGCCAGCAGTGCAGGGAATCAGCCCCAGCATTTT. The chain uses TRBV10-1 and TRBJ1-5; a weak D match, TRBD1 (5 bases). CDR1 and CDR2 from the germline V gene are WNHNN and SYGVQD (reference sequence). The CDR3 loop spans 12 amino acids. V lost 4 bases to trimming and J lost 4 bases, with 5 bases between them.